This T cell receptor (beta chain) is from a study of blood T cell repertoires in COVID-19. Background on the study: The analysed material was cDNA or gDNA that came from T cells, B-cell-depleted T cells, or PBMCs.

Generated by immunoSEQ multiplex PCR, the TCRdb table keeps only in-frame clones and is missing some. The table lists some 240,000 clones, roughly 84% of them singletons, with about 1.4% in the top ten. The ends were cut back, 1 base at V and 5 bases at J, with 16 bases in the middle. CDR3 size: 16 residues. The germline V gene encodes CDR1 LNHDA and CDR2 SQIVND (reference sequence). This receptor was taken from a middle-aged woman who had recovered from COVID-19. The sequenced material came from peripheral blood. The chain links TRBV19 to TRBJ2-3; tentative D call: TRBD2 (7 bases). This chain's CDR3 is CASSIGRGGPGDTQYF. CDR3 in DNA: TGTGCCAGTAGTATAGGGAGGGGGGGCCCTGGAGATACGCAGTATTTT.